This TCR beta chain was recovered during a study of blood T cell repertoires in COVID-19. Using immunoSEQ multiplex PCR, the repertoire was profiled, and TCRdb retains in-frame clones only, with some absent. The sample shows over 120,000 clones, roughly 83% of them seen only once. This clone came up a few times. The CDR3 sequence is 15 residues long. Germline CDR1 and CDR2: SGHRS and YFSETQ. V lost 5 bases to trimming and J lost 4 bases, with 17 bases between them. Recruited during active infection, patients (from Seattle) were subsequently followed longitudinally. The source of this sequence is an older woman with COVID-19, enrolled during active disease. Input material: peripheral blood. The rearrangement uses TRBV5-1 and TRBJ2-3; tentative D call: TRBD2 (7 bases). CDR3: CASRPAGGRADTQYF. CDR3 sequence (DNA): TGCGCCAGCAGACCTGCCGGGGGGCGCGCAGATACGCAGTATTTT.